This T cell receptor (beta chain) emerged from a study of blood T cell repertoires in COVID-19. TCRdb's copy holds only in-frame clones and misses some; the assay was immunoSEQ multiplex PCR. Of about 150,000 clones in the sample, 70% to 85% were seen once. CDR1 and CDR2 from the germline V gene are SGHTS and YDEGEE. This CDR3 is 13 amino acids long. V lost 6 bases and J lost 5, with 12 bases in between. The chain combines TRBV5-8 with TRBJ2-1, with a tentative D call TRBD2 (6 bases). The clonotype was recovered from a man in his 60s with COVID-19, enrolled during active disease. Sequences were obtained from peripheral blood. CDR3 DNA sequence: TGTGCCAGCAATTGGGACTCAGACAATGAGCAGTTCTTC. This codes for CASNWDSDNEQFF.